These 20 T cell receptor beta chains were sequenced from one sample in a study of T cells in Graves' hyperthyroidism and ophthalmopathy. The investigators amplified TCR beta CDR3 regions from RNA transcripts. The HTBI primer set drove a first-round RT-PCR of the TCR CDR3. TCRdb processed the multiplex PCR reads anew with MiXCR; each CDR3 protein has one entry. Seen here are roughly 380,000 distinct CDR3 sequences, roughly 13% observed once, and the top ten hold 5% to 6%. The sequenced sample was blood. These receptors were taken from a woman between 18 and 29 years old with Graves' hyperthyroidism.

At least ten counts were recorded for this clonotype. CDR3 nucleotides: TGTGCCTGGATGGGCGACCAAGATGAAGCTTTCTTT. Protein: CAWMGDQDEAFF. The rearrangement joins TRBV30 to TRBJ1-1; D gene ambiguous. In germline, CDR1 is GTSNPN, CDR2 SVGIG (reference sequence). The V end lost 4 bases, the J end lost 7 bases, and 13 bases lay between the germline ends. There are 12 residues in the CDR3.

The CDR3 DNA reads as TGTGCCAGCAGCCAAGATCCGGGGTACGGCTCTGGAAACACCATATATTTT. Amino acids: CASSQDPGYGSGNTIYF. The V gene is TRBV14, the J gene TRBJ1-3; no clear D gene. The CDR3 loop spans 17 amino acids. Germline assignment: CDR1 SGHDN and CDR2 FVKESK. The germline V and J ends were trimmed by 0 bases and 0 bases, with 12 bases remaining between them.

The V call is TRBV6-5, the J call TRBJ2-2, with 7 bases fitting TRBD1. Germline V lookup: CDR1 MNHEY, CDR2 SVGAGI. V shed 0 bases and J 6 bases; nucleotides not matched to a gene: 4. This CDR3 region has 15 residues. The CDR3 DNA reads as TGTGCCAGCAGTTACTCGCACAGGGGAGCCGGGGAGCTGTTTTTT. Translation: CASSYSHRGAGELFF.

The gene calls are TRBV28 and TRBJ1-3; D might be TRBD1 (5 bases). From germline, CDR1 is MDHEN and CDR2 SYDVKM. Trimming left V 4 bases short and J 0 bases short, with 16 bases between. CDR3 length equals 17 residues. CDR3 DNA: TGTGCCAGCAGTTCTACCTCGGGGACTGACTCTGGAAACACCATATATTTT. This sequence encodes CASSSTSGTDSGNTIYF.

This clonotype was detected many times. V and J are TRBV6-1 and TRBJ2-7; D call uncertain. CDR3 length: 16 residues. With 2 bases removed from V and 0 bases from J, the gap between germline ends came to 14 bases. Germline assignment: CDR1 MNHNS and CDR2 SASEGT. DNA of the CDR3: TGTGCCAGCAGTGAATTTTCCCAGGCGAGCTCCTACGAGCAGTACTTC. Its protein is CASSEFSQASSYEQYF.

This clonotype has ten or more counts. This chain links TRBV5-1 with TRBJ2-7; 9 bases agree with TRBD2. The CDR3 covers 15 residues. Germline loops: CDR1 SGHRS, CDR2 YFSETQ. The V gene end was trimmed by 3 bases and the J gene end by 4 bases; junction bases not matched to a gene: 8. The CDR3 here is CASSSSGLATYEQYF. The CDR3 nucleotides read TGCGCCAGCAGCTCCTCGGGACTAGCTACGTACGAGCAGTACTTC.

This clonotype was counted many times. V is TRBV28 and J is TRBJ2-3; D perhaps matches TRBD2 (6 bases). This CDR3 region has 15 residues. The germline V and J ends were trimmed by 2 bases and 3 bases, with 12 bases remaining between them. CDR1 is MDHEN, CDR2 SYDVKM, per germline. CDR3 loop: CASSLLGGPTDTQYF. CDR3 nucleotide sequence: TGTGCCAGCAGTTTACTCGGAGGGCCTACAGATACGCAGTATTTT.

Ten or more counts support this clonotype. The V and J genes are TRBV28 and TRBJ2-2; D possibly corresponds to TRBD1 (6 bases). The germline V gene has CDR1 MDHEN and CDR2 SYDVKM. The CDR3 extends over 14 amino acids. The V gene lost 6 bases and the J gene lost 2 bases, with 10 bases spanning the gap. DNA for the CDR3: TGTGCCAGCAGCCCGGGACAAAACACCGGGGAGCTGTTTTTT. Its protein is CASSPGQNTGELFF.

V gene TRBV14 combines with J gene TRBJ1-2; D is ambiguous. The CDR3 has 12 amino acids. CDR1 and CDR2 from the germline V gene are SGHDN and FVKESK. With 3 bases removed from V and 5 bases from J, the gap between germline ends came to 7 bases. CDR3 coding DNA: TGTGCCAGCAGCCAGGCAGGTTATGGCTACACCTTC. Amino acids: CASSQAGYGYTF.

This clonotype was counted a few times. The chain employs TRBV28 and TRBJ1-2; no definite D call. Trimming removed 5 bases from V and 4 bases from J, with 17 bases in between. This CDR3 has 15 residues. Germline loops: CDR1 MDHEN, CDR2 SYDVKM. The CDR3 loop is CASSPVDVTPYGYTF. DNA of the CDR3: TGTGCCAGCAGTCCAGTTGACGTTACGCCCTATGGCTACACCTTC.

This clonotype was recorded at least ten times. CDR3 loop: CASSSNNSPLHF. The CDR3 nucleotides are TGTGCCAGCAGTTCCAATAATTCACCCCTCCACTTT. The chain couples TRBV12-3 or TRBV12-4 to TRBJ1-6; D ambiguous. The V end was cut by 4 bases, the J end by 5 bases, with 3 bases between. The CDR3 consists of 12 residues.

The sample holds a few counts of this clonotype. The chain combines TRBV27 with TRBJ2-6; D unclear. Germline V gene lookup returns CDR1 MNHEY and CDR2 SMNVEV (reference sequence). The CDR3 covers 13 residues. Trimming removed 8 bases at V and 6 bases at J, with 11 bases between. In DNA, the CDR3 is TGTGCCAGCGGTCATCATGAGGCCAACGTCCTGACTTTC. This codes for CASGHHEANVLTF.

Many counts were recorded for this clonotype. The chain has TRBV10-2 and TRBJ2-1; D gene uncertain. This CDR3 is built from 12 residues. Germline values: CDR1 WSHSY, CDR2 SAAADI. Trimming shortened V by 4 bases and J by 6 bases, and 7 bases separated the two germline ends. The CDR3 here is CASSAVFNEQFF. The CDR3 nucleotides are TGCGCCAGCAGTGCTGTCTTCAATGAGCAGTTCTTC.

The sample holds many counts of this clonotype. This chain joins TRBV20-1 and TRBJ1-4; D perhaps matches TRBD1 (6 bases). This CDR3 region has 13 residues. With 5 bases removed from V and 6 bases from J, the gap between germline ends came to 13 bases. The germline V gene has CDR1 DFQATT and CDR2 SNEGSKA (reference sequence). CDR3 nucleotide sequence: TGCAGTGCTTTAGGGGAGGGGGATGAAAAACTGTTTTTT. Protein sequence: CSALGEGDEKLFF.

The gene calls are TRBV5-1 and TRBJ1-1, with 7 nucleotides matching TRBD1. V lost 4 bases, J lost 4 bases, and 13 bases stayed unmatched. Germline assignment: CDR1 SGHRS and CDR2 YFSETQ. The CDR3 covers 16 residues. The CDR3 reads CASSPSLTGWVTEAFF. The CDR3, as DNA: TGCGCCAGCAGCCCCTCACTGACAGGGTGGGTCACTGAAGCTTTCTTT.

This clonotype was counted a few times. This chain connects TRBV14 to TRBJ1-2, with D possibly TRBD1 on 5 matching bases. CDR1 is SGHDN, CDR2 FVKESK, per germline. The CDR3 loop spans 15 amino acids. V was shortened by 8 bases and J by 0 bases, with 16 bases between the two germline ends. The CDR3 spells CASLEDSRANYGYTF. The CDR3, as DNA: TGTGCCAGCTTGGAAGACAGCAGAGCTAACTATGGCTACACCTTC.

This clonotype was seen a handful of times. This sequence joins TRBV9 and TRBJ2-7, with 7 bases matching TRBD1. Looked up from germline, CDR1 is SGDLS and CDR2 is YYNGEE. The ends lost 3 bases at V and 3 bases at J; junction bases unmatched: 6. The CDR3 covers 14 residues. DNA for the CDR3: TGTGCCAGCAGCGAAACAGGGGCGAGCTACGAGCAGTACTTC. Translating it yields CASSETGASYEQYF.

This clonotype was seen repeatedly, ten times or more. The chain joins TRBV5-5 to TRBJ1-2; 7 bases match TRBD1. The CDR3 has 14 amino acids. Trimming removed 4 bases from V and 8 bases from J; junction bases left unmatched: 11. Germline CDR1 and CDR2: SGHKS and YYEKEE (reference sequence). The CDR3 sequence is CASSANDRVRGYTF. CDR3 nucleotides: TGTGCCAGCAGCGCAAATGACAGGGTACGGGGCTACACCTTC.

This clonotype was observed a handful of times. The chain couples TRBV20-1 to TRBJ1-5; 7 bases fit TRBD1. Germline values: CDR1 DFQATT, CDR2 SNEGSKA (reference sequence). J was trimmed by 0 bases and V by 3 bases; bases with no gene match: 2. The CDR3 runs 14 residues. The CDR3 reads CSARYRGSNQPQHF. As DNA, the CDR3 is TGCAGTGCTAGGTACAGGGGTAGCAATCAGCCCCAGCATTTT.

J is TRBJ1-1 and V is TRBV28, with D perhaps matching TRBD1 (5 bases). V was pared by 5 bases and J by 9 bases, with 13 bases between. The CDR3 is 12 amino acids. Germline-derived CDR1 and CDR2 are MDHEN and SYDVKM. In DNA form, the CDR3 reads TGTGCCAGCAGTAACACAGGTCTTCAAGCTTTCTTT. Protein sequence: CASSNTGLQAFF.